A single T cell receptor beta chain is shown here with its context. The protocol was immunoSEQ multiplex PCR, while the TCRdb copy is restricted to in-frame clones and leaves out a portion. The sample yields around 100,000 clones, about 90% seen once. This entry comes from a study of PD-L1 blockade in urothelial cancer. Trimming at V came to 1 base and at J to 2 bases, leaving 8 bases not matched to a gene. The germline gives CDR1 SGDLS, CDR2 YYNGEE. This CDR3 region has 16 residues. The origin of this receptor is a woman aged 80 or older with urothelial cancer. The input for sequencing was PBMCs, taken around atezolizumab (anti-PD-L1) treatment. This chain connects TRBV9 to TRBJ2-5; 7 bases are shared with TRBD1. The DNA of the CDR3 is TGTGCCAGCAGCGTAACAGGGGCGGATCCTCAAGAGACCCAGTACTTC. It specifies CASSVTGADPQETQYF.